What follows is one TCR beta chain and its context. Per germline, CDR1 SGHRS and CDR2 YFSETQ. V was pared by 4 bases and J by 6 bases, with 6 bases of the junction left unmatched. CDR3 length equals 15 residues. Recruited during active infection, patients (from Seattle) were subsequently followed longitudinally. The sample originates from a study of blood T cell repertoires in COVID-19. Turning to the study itself: Whether acute or convalescent, the COVID-19 samples came from the United States, Italy and Spain. Sample material is recorded as cDNA or gDNA derived from T cells, B-cell-depleted T cells, or PBMCs.

In the original processing: Amplification with reference gene primers provided the estimates of nucleated cell counts. TCRdb's table, derived via immunoSEQ multiplex PCR, lists solely in-frame clones and lacks some. V and J calls and clone size are those listed in that table; D and trimming were worked out from the DNA. The sample contains 300,000 to 400,000 clones, about nine tenths of which appear only once. Input material: peripheral blood. The chain couples TRBV5-1 to TRBJ1-3; 11 nucleotides match TRBD1. The clonotype comes from a woman between 50 and 59 years old with COVID-19, enrolled during active disease. The CDR3 is CASSARTGGENTIYF. CDR3 DNA: TGCGCCAGCAGCGCCCGGACAGGGGGCGAAAACACCATATATTTT.